Sequencing of this T cell receptor beta chain was carried out in a study of response to subunit inactivated influenza vaccine. Whole-study findings and limits: Seasonal influenza vaccination, on each occasion, was suggested by the authors to recruit few new T cells.

In TCRdb, the RT-PCR reads were re-called with MiXCR into one record per CDR3 protein. The sample includes around 850,000 distinct CDR3 sequences, 15% to 20% seen only once; the top ten take under 13%. With regard to this clonotype: Its antigen is undetermined.

This CDR3 contains 13 residues. V lost 5 bases to trimming and J lost 1 base, with 8 bases between them. In germline, CDR1 is ENHRY, CDR2 SYGVKD. The input for sequencing was PBMCs from blood, taken 5 days after vaccination. The receptor comes from a man aged 50-60 years who received an inactivated influenza vaccine. V gene TRBV10-3 combines with J gene TRBJ2-5; tentative D call: TRBD1 (6 bases). The CDR3 sequence: CAISSDSQETQYF. The CDR3 DNA reads TGTGCCATCAGTTCGGACAGCCAAGAGACCCAGTACTTC.